The clone carrying this TCR beta chain was counted a few times. This CDR3 comprises 16 residues. With 0 bases removed from V and 8 bases from J, the gap between germline ends came to 14 bases. Germline assignment: CDR1 LNHDA and CDR2 SQIVND (reference sequence). The data stem from a study of Ad26.COV2.S vaccination and SARS-CoV-2 variants. Indicated treatment: roughly 19 received Ad26.COV2.S at low or high dose, single or two shots; about 5 received placebo; per-sample allocation not given. Vaccine and placebo recipients were sampled on day 63 after the first injection. Method: immunoSEQ multiplex PCR; TCRdb's copy keeps in-frame clones and lacks some. Of roughly 380,000 clones in the sample, about 88% were seen once.

This material consisted of peripheral blood, taken in a trial of Ad26.COV2.S vaccine versus placebo. The chain carries TRBV19 and TRBJ1-6; a weak D match, TRBD1 (6 bases). The source of this sequence is a person aged 18 to 65 who received the Ad26.COV2.S COVID-19 vaccine or a placebo. CDR3 nucleotides: TGTGCCAGTAGTATAGATACGGGAGGGGGAGATTCACCCCTCCACTTT. The encoded protein is CASSIDTGGGDSPLHF.